This entry describes one TCR beta chain. Its target is unknown. The CDR3 runs 13 residues. With 6 bases removed from V and 6 bases from J, the gap between germline ends came to 12 bases. In germline, CDR1 is MNHNY, CDR2 SVGAGI (reference sequence). Clones were sequenced by immunoSEQ multiplex PCR, and TCRdb holds only the in-frame ones, with some missing. The sample lists about 43,000 clones; about 90% were seen once. This sample was taken from a study of OX40 agonist ivuxolimab in advanced cancers. Study information: A partial response was reached by three patients: one with hepatocellular carcinoma and two with cutaneous melanoma. Study-level points and caveats: Averaged across samples, CD8+ T cells carried more expanded clones than CD4+ did.

The specimen comprised CD4+ or CD8+ T cells sorted from blood, sampled in a trial of the OX40 agonist ivuxolimab. This chain uses TRBV6-6 with TRBJ1-5; maybe TRBD1 (6 bases). The sequence derives from an adult with an advanced solid tumor such as melanoma, head and neck, liver or kidney cancer. CDR3 in amino acids: CASRKQGGQPQHF. The CDR3, as DNA: TGTGCCAGCAGGAAACAGGGTGGTCAGCCCCAGCATTTT.